The clone carrying this T cell receptor beta chain is a singleton in its sample. Antigen: not known. These data come from a study of cytomegalovirus exposure and HLA in healthy donors. Across the study: T cells numbering about 179 million yielded around 120 million unique TCR beta sequences in an earlier analysis. Whole-study results and caveats: It was shown in a later analysis that HLA-associated TCR beta chains were more clonally expanded than other, equally common chains. It was likely that a cluster of highly shared sequence variants was a sequencing artifact. A prior analysis recorded that most TCR beta V segments were productive about 87% or about 30% of the time.

PCR amplification relied on 60 Vbeta primers (plus 13 Jbeta primers). Sequencing used immunoSEQ multiplex PCR; TCRdb keeps in-frame clones, though not all of them. The table shows roughly 220,000 clones, with about 70% occurring only once. This CDR3 has 13 residues. Germline CDR1 is MNHNS and CDR2 is SASEGT. Trimming removed 3 bases from V and 6 bases from J, with 10 bases in between. This clonotype was sampled from a woman in her twenties or thirties in good health and CMV-seronegative. Sequencing was carried out using PBMCs. The chain is built from TRBV6-1 and TRBJ2-3; D call uncertain. In nucleotides, the CDR3 is TGTGCCAGCAGTGAGGTTCTAGTGGATACGCAGTATTTT. Its translation is CASSEVLVDTQYF.